The present T cell receptor beta chain was sequenced within a study of T cell responses to AZD1222 COVID-19 vaccine. V dropped 5 bases and J dropped 3 bases, with 25 bases sitting between them. This CDR3 is built from 18 residues. CDR1 and CDR2 (germline): MDHEN, SYDVKM. Sequencing used immunoSEQ multiplex PCR; TCRdb keeps in-frame clones, though not all of them. The sample gives roughly 120,000 clones, 92% of which show up once; around 1.4% is in the top ten. This receptor was taken from an adult who received the AZD1222 COVID-19 vaccine. This chain links TRBV28 with TRBJ1-2; weak D call: TRBD1 (5 bases). The material sequenced was peripheral blood, taken 28 days after the second AZD1222 dose. The CDR3 region is CASSPQGSPLYSHYGYTF. CDR3 in DNA: TGTGCCAGCAGTCCCCAGGGTTCCCCTCTTTACTCCCACTATGGCTACACCTTC.